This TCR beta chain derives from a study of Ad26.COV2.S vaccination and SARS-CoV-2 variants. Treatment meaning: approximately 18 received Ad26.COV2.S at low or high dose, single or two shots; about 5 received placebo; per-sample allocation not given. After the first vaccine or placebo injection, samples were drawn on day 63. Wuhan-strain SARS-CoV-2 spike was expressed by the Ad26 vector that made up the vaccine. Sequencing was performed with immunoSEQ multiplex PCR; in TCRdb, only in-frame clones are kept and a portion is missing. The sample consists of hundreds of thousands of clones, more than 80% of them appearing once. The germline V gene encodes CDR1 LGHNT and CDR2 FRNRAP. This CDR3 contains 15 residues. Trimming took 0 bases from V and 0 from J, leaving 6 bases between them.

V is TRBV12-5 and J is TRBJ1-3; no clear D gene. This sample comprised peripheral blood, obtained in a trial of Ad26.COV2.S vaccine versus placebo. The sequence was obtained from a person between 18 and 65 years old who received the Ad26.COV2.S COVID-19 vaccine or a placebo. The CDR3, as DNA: TGTGCTAGTGGTTTGGTCCTAAGCTCTGGAAACACCATATATTTT. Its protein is CASGLVLSSGNTIYF.